A single sample is the source of the 15 T cell receptor beta chains below, sequenced in a study of CD8 T cells in Susac syndrome. cDNA came from roughly 0.53 to 1 ug RNA primed by random hexamers. TCRdb independently ran MiXCR on the immunoSEQ multiplex PCR reads; one entry per CDR3 protein. This sample has about 180,000 distinct CDR3 sequences, with around 95% found just once. Specimen: CD4+ T cells from PBMCs. Receptors were obtained from a human donor with multiple sclerosis.

The chain uses TRBV25-1 and TRBJ1-2; maybe TRBD1 (6 bases). CDR1 and CDR2 (germline): MGHDK, SYGVNS. Trimming left V 6 bases short and J 8 bases short, with 16 bases between. This CDR3 is built from 13 residues. CDR3 loop: CASRTDTGTGYTF. CDR3 DNA sequence: TGTGCCAGCAGGACCGATACAGGGACCGGCTACACCTTC.

V and J are TRBV29-1 and TRBJ2-1; no definite D call. Germline values: CDR1 SQVTM, CDR2 ANQGSEA. Trimming cost V 2 bases and J 6 bases, with 8 bases left between them. The CDR3 is made up of 12 amino acids. Here the CDR3 DNA reads TGCAGCGTTGAATTAGGTCGCAATGAGCAGTTCTTC. It codes for CSVELGRNEQFF.

V usage is TRBV20-1 and J usage is TRBJ2-7, with D possibly TRBD2 on 6 matching bases. CDR3 size: 14 residues. The ends were cut back, 6 bases at V and 2 bases at J, with 17 bases in the middle. CDR1 is DFQATT, CDR2 SNEGSKA, per germline (reference sequence). CDR3 nucleotide sequence: TGCAGTGCCACTACGGGAGTCTTCCCCTACGAGCAGTACTTC. This gives the protein CSATTGVFPYEQYF.

The gene calls are TRBV12-3 or TRBV12-4 and TRBJ2-1, with a tentative D call TRBD1 (5 bases). This CDR3 contains 14 residues. V was shortened by 2 bases and J by 5 bases, with 10 bases between the two germline ends. The chain's CDR3 is CASSLSQVNNEQFF. CDR3 sequence (DNA): TGTGCCAGCAGTTTATCACAGGTTAACAATGAGCAGTTCTTC.

The chain is built from TRBV30 and TRBJ2-4; TRBD1 matches at 7 bases. V shed 2 bases and J 0 bases; nucleotides not matched to a gene: 4. CDR3 length equals 15 residues. The germline CDR1 and CDR2 sequences are GTSNPN and SVGIG (reference sequence). The CDR3 DNA sequence: TGTGCCTGGAGTCCCCGGGACAGAGCCAAAAACATTCAGTACTTC. Translated, it gives CAWSPRDRAKNIQYF.

The rearrangement links TRBV7-2 to TRBJ2-3, with unresolved D. Trimming removed 3 bases at V and 2 bases at J, with 12 bases between. The CDR3 spans 15 residues. From germline, CDR1 is SGHTA and CDR2 FQGNSA. The CDR3 bases are TGTGCCAGCAGCTTCTCCCTACCCCCCACAGATACGCAGTATTTT. Residues: CASSFSLPPTDTQYF.

CDR3 loop: CASSLAPAVRGTQYF. The CDR3 DNA sequence: TGTGCCAGCAGCTTAGCGCCGGCCGTACGCGGGACCCAGTACTTC. J is TRBJ2-5 and V is TRBV7-9; no reliable D call. The germline V and J ends were trimmed by 0 bases and 7 bases, with 15 bases remaining between them. This CDR3 contains 15 residues. The germline gives CDR1 SEHNR, CDR2 FQNEAQ (reference sequence).

The chain couples TRBV30 to TRBJ1-1; D not certain. Trimming left V 4 bases short and J 4 bases short, with 10 bases between. Germline V gene lookup returns CDR1 GTSNPN and CDR2 SVGIG (reference sequence). The CDR3 covers 12 residues. The CDR3 protein is CAWKREGTEAFF. The CDR3, as DNA: TGTGCCTGGAAAAGGGAGGGCACTGAAGCTTTCTTT. Complete variable domain (other parts from reference TRBV30 and TRBJ1-1): SQTIHQWPATLVQPVGSPLSLECTVEGTSNPNLYWYRQAAGRGLQLLFYSVGIGQISSEVPQNLSASRPQDRQFILSSKKLLLSDSGFYLCAWKREGTEAFFGQGTRLTVV.

This clonotype was seen only a few times. The genes are TRBV6-5 and TRBJ2-7; D possibly corresponds to TRBD1 (5 bases). From germline, CDR1 is MNHEY and CDR2 SVGAGI. Trimming left V 5 bases short and J 0 bases short, with 11 bases between. CDR3 length: 14 residues. The DNA of the CDR3 is TGTGCCAGCAGTCTACAGGCGACCTCCTACGAGCAGTACTTC. Translating it yields CASSLQATSYEQYF.

The chain joins TRBV7-9 to TRBJ1-2, with D possibly matching TRBD1 (5 bases). V dropped 4 bases and J dropped 10 bases, with 31 bases sitting between them. CDR1 and CDR2 (germline): SEHNR, FQNEAQ (reference sequence). The CDR3 totals 18 residues. CDR3 DNA: TGTGCCAGCAGCTCTACACCCGGGGGGGTAGAGCCTGCTTTTGACTACACCTTC. It encodes CASSSTPGGVEPAFDYTF. Drawing the rest from reference TRBV7-9 and TRBJ1-2, the complete variable domain is DTGVSQNPRHKITKRGQNVTFRCDPISEHNRLYWYRQTLGQGPEFLTYFQNEAQLEKSRLLSDRFSAERPKGSFSTLEIQRTEQGDSAMYLCASSSTPGGVEPAFDYTFGSGTRLTVV.

The count of this clonotype is one. The V and J genes are TRBV7-8 and TRBJ2-5; the D gene is possibly TRBD1 (5 bases). Germline CDR1 is SGHVS and CDR2 is FQNEAQ. The V and J ends lost 0 bases and 4 bases respectively, with 9 bases between them. The CDR3 spans 14 residues. CDR3 nucleotides: TGTGCCAGCAGCTTAGCGGGAAGGGGAGAGACCCAGTACTTC. Its translation: CASSLAGRGETQYF.

The J gene is TRBJ2-2, the V gene TRBV20-1; the match to TRBD2 covers 8 bases. The trim removed 1 base at V and 4 bases at J, leaving 5 bases unmatched. The germline V gene has CDR1 DFQATT and CDR2 SNEGSKA (reference sequence). The CDR3 consists of 15 residues. DNA for the CDR3: TGCAGTGCTAGAGGCGGGGGGCAGACCACCGGGGAGCTGTTTTTT. Encoded protein: CSARGGGQTTGELFF.

The chain links TRBV7-9 to TRBJ1-1, with 8 bases lining up with TRBD1. CDR3 length: 18 amino acids. Germline loops: CDR1 SEHNR, CDR2 FQNEAQ (reference sequence). After removal of 1 base from V and 5 bases from J, the junction contained 15 bases not matched to a gene. CDR3 DNA sequence: TGTGCCAGCAGCTTAGGTCCGCCTAGAGACAGGGGAGAGACTGAAGCTTTCTTT. Translation: CASSLGPPRDRGETEAFF.

The CDR3 sequence is CSARDPWTGGSNTEAFF. DNA of the CDR3: TGCAGTGCTAGAGATCCCTGGACAGGGGGCTCGAACACTGAAGCTTTCTTT. The V and J genes are TRBV20-1 and TRBJ1-1; the match to TRBD1 covers 11 bases. Germline CDR1 reads DFQATT; CDR2 reads SNEGSKA (reference sequence). The CDR3 has 17 residues. V shed 0 bases, J shed 1 base, and the junction held 7 bases outside the gene matches.

This clonotype appeared a single time. The chain combines TRBV11-3 with TRBJ2-6, with D unclear. This CDR3 is built from 14 residues. CDR1 and CDR2 (germline): SGHNT, YENEEA. Trimming pared 2 bases from V and 2 bases from J, leaving 4 bases between. CDR3 amino acids: CASSLSAGANVLTF. As DNA, the CDR3 is TGTGCCAGCAGCTTATCGGCTGGGGCCAACGTCCTGACTTTC. Using reference TRBV11-3 and TRBJ2-6 for the parts outside the CDR3, the full variable domain is EAGVVQSPRYKIIEKKQPVAFWCNPISGHNTLYWYLQNLGQGPELLIRYENEEAVDDSQLPKDRFSAERLKGVDSTLKIQPAELGDSAVYLCASSLSAGANVLTFGAGSRLTVL.